These 12 T cell receptor beta chains originate from one sample sequenced in a study of blood T cell repertoires in COVID-19. The assay was immunoSEQ multiplex PCR, and TCRdb's table has in-frame clones only and misses some. Of 50,000 to 75,000 clones listed, more than 85% were seen once; the top ten hold 5.1%. What was sequenced was peripheral blood. All receptors come from a man older than 75 in a cohort sampled during active COVID-19.

This chain connects TRBV19 to TRBJ2-7, with D unresolved. The V gene's germline CDR1 is LNHDA and CDR2 SQIVND (reference sequence). With 3 bases removed from V and 0 bases from J, the gap between germline ends came to 9 bases. This CDR3 comprises 14 residues. The CDR3 protein is CASSMTFTSYEQYF. The CDR3, as DNA: TGTGCCAGTAGTATGACTTTCACCTCCTACGAGCAGTACTTC. The whole variable domain, filled in from reference TRBV19 and TRBJ2-7, reads DGGITQSPKYLFRKEGQNVTLSCEQNLNHDAMYWYRQDPGQGLRLIYYSQIVNDFQKGDIAEGYSVSREKKESFPLTVTSAQKNPTAFYLCASSMTFTSYEQYFGPGTRLTVT.

The gene calls are TRBV7-2 and TRBJ1-1, with unresolved D. The CDR3 is 14 amino acids. The germline V gene encodes CDR1 SGHTA and CDR2 FQGNSA. V was pared by 5 bases and J by 1 base, with 11 bases between. This CDR3 reads CASSPPIQNTEAFF. The CDR3 region has the DNA TGTGCCAGCAGCCCCCCCATCCAGAACACTGAAGCTTTCTTT.

The chain employs TRBV5-6 and TRBJ2-2; the D gene is possibly TRBD2 (7 bases). This CDR3 is 16 amino acids long. CDR1 and CDR2 from the germline V gene are SGHDT and YYEEEE. V lost 3 bases and J lost 4, with 16 bases in between. The CDR3 here is CASSSRVGGLTGELFF. The CDR3 DNA reads TGTGCCAGCAGCTCAAGAGTCGGGGGGCTCACCGGGGAGCTGTTTTTT.

This chain connects TRBV19 to TRBJ1-5; 10 bases agree with TRBD1. V dropped 0 bases and J dropped 2; count of bases not matched to a gene: 7. The CDR3 runs to 18 residues. CDR1 and CDR2 (germline): LNHDA, SQIVND (reference sequence). The CDR3 DNA is TGTGCCAGTAGTATAGAGAAGACAGGGGGCTCTGGCAATCAGCCCCAGCATTTT. It encodes CASSIEKTGGSGNQPQHF.

In nucleotides, the CDR3 is TGTGCCAGCAGCTTAGCTAGTCTCGCGGATACGCAGTATTTT. Translated, it gives CASSLASLADTQYF. The rearrangement uses TRBV7-9 and TRBJ2-3; D uncertain. V was trimmed by 0 bases and J by 6 bases, leaving 10 bases between them. Germline CDR1 reads SEHNR; CDR2 reads FQNEAQ (reference sequence). The CDR3 has 14 residues.

The chain uses TRBV6-5 and TRBJ2-2, with 8 nucleotides matching TRBD2. The CDR3 contains 14 residues. Trimming at V came to 1 base and at J to 7 bases, leaving 2 bases not matched to a gene. Germline V gene lookup returns CDR1 MNHEY and CDR2 SVGAGI. The CDR3 reads CASSYWLAGGELFF. The CDR3 region has the DNA TGTGCCAGCAGTTACTGGCTAGCGGGCGGGGAGCTGTTTTTT.

This clone was picked up one time. The chain links TRBV6-1 to TRBJ2-2; D may be TRBD1 (6 bases). The germline CDR1 and CDR2 sequences are MNHNS and SASEGT. Trimming cost V 4 bases and J 8 bases, with 20 bases left between them. This CDR3 has 16 residues. The CDR3 loop is CASSVIGARTGGELFF. CDR3 sequence (DNA): TGTGCCAGCAGTGTTATCGGGGCCCGAACAGGGGGGGAGCTGTTTTTT.

The rearrangement links TRBV25-1 to TRBJ1-1; TRBD1 matches 12 bases. The CDR3 is 17 amino acids. The ends lost 4 bases at V and 0 bases at J; junction bases unmatched: 6. Germline CDR1 and CDR2: MGHDK and SYGVNS. The CDR3, as DNA: TGTGCCAGCAGTGGAACGGGACAGGGGGCCTTGAACACTGAAGCTTTCTTT. Protein product: CASSGTGQGALNTEAFF.

The rearrangement joins TRBV6-2 or TRBV6-3 to TRBJ1-5; D uncertain. There are 17 residues in the CDR3. The germline V and J ends were trimmed by 0 bases and 2 bases, with 14 bases remaining between them. The germline V gene has CDR1 MNHEY and CDR2 SVGEGT. CDR3: CASSYSLRLSGNQPQHF. The CDR3 bases are TGTGCCAGCAGTTACTCGTTGCGGCTCTCCGGCAATCAGCCCCAGCATTTT.

This sequence joins TRBV12-3 or TRBV12-4 and TRBJ1-2; 8 bases match TRBD1. Trimming cost V 5 bases and J 2 bases; bases outside gene matches: 1. This CDR3 has 13 amino acids. CDR3 sequence: CASSGQGNYGYTF. CDR3 DNA: TGTGCCAGCAGTGGACAGGGAAACTATGGCTACACCTTC.

The chain has TRBV4-1 and TRBJ2-3; 7 bases align to TRBD2. The CDR3 contains 15 residues. Per the germline V gene, CDR1 is MGHRA and CDR2 is YSYEKL. The trim removed 4 bases at V and 1 base at J, leaving 5 bases unmatched. The CDR3 DNA reads as TGCGCCAGCAGCCGCACAACTAGCGGCACAGATACGCAGTATTTT. Encoded protein: CASSRTTSGTDTQYF.

The chain combines TRBV7-3 with TRBJ2-7, with 11 bases that match TRBD1. After removal of 5 bases from V and 6 bases from J, the junction contained 3 bases not matched to a gene. CDR1 is SGHTA, CDR2 FQGTGA, per germline. The CDR3 consists of 13 residues. In DNA, the CDR3 is TGTGCCAGCAGCATCGGGACAGGGGGCGAGCAGTACTTC. It codes for CASSIGTGGEQYF. The whole variable domain, filled in from reference TRBV7-3 and TRBJ2-7, reads GAGVSQTPSNKVTEKGKYVELRCDPISGHTALYWYRQSLGQGPEFLIYFQGTGAADDSGLPNDRFFAVRPEGSVSTLKIQRTERGDSAVYLCASSIGTGGEQYFGPGTRLTVT.